This TCR beta chain was recovered during a study of shared clonotypes between healthy human individuals. Measured with immunoSEQ multiplex PCR; TCRdb has only the in-frame clones, and not every one. The table has about 2.1 million clones, about 93% seen once. Terminally differentiated effector memory CD45RA+ cells were excluded by CCR7 positive selection of CD45RO-negative cells. CDR1 and CDR2 (germline): MNHEY, SVGAGI. The trim removed 0 bases at V and 3 bases at J, leaving 4 bases unmatched. This CDR3 has 15 amino acids. Sequencing used naive CD8+ T cells from PBMCs. This clonotype was obtained from a man younger than 30 in good health. Some clones in this sample may be carry-over from other donors' samples. The chain uses TRBV6-5 and TRBJ2-7; 8 nucleotides align to TRBD2. The CDR3 here is CASSYSQLADYEQYF. Written as DNA, the CDR3 is TGTGCCAGCAGTTACTCTCAACTAGCGGACTACGAGCAGTACTTC.